These 31 T cell receptor beta chains were all obtained from the same sample, sequenced in a study of regulatory T cells in long-lasting Graves disease. Researchers made TCR beta libraries by using iRepertoire HTBI primers and running Arm-PCR on CDR3 regions. TCRdb used MiXCR to reprocess the multiplex PCR reads, holding one entry per CDR3 protein. The profile shows 200,000 to 250,000 distinct CDR3 sequences, roughly 20% of them singletons. Regarding time point: newly diagnosed GD, antithyroid drugs for less than 3 months. The TCR library used RNA extracted from PBMCs. This sample was also put to use in a study of T cells in Graves' hyperthyroidism and ophthalmopathy.

Sequenced material: peripheral blood mononuclear cells (PBMCs), taken at new diagnosis, from a patient treated with antithyroid drugs. These receptors originate from a woman in her twenties or thirties with Graves disease.

This clonotype was counted many times. This chain links TRBV20-1 with TRBJ1-2; 7 bases map to TRBD1. The germline gives CDR1 DFQATT, CDR2 SNEGSKA (reference sequence). The CDR3 runs to 15 residues. J was trimmed by 2 bases and V by 0 bases; bases with no gene match: 6. CDR3 protein: CSARDQGEWNYGYTF. The CDR3, as DNA: TGCAGTGCTAGAGATCAGGGGGAGTGGAACTATGGCTACACCTTC.

This clonotype was detected ten times or more. The chain links TRBV6-1 to TRBJ1-1; D perhaps matches TRBD1 (6 bases). The CDR3 contains 13 residues. V lost 6 bases, J lost 1 base, and 9 bases lay in between. Germline lookup yields CDR1 MNHNS and CDR2 SASEGT. CDR3 DNA: TGTGCCAGCAGGTCACAGGGGAACACTGAAGCTTTCTTT. Amino acids: CASRSQGNTEAFF.

In its sample, this clonotype was seen many times. The chain is built from TRBV12-3 or TRBV12-4 and TRBJ1-2, with a tentative D call TRBD1 (5 bases). With 5 bases removed from V and 8 bases from J, the gap between germline ends came to 18 bases. The CDR3 runs to 14 residues. The CDR3, as DNA: TGTGCCAGCAGTGGCCGGGACTCCGATCGGGGCTACACCTTC. It is translated as CASSGRDSDRGYTF.

This clonotype was counted many times. This sequence joins TRBV5-1 and TRBJ2-1, with a possible D match to TRBD2 (5 bases). The germline V and J ends were trimmed by 0 bases and 2 bases, with 9 bases remaining between them. CDR1 is SGHRS and CDR2 is YFSETQ in the germline V gene. CDR3 length: 15 amino acids. The DNA for the CDR3 is TGCGCCAGCAGCTTGGCTTCTAGCCCCTACAATGAGCAGTTCTTC. This translates into CASSLASSPYNEQFF.

J is TRBJ1-2 and V is TRBV5-1; D is uncertain. Trimming stripped 0 bases from V and 4 bases from J, with 13 bases between. This CDR3 is built from 15 residues. Germline V gene lookup returns CDR1 SGHRS and CDR2 YFSETQ. The CDR3 DNA reads as TGCGCCAGCAGCTTGGTGGAGCGGGAGGGCTATGGCTACACCTTC. The encoded protein is CASSLVEREGYGYTF.

This clonotype was observed at least ten times. The chain recombines TRBV7-3 with TRBJ2-7; TRBD1 aligns across 11 bases. Germline CDR1 is SGHTA and CDR2 is FQGTGA. The CDR3 contains 14 residues. Trimming removed 3 bases from V and 7 bases from J; junction bases left unmatched: 5. CDR3 nucleotides: TGTGCCAGCAGCTTTGGACAGGGGGCGCAAGAGCAGTACTTC. Encoded protein: CASSFGQGAQEQYF.

This clonotype was seen at least ten times. The chain couples TRBV27 to TRBJ1-1; D may be TRBD1 (6 bases). V was trimmed by 4 bases and J by 4 bases, leaving 16 bases between them. The CDR3 is 15 amino acids. Germline lookup yields CDR1 MNHEY and CDR2 SMNVEV (reference sequence). CDR3 DNA: TGTGCCAGCAGTTCCTACGGGACATCCGCCACTGAAGCTTTCTTT. Protein product: CASSSYGTSATEAFF.

Many counts were recorded for this clonotype. The rearrangement links TRBV11-2 to TRBJ2-1; D gene unclear. Trimming removed 4 bases from V and 9 bases from J, with 19 bases in between. Germline assignment: CDR1 SGHAT and CDR2 FQNNGV. There are 15 residues in the CDR3. The CDR3 sequence is CASSSVYSLDSEQFF. The CDR3 nucleotides are TGTGCCAGCAGCTCCGTATATAGCTTGGATAGTGAGCAGTTCTTC.

Worth noting for this clonotype: A far more abundant clone sits one base away, making this likely a read error. V is TRBV10-1 and J is TRBJ2-3, with D possibly being TRBD2 (5 bases). Matching the DNA end better, TRBJ2-1 makes the J call doubtful. Per the germline V gene, CDR1 is WNHNN and CDR2 is SYGVQD (reference sequence). CDR3 length: 14 amino acids. The CDR3 region has the DNA TGCGCCAGCAGTGAGCGCGGGTTCTCCTACGAGCAGTTCTTC. This codes for CASSERGFSYEQFF.

This clonotype was recorded many times. The chain employs TRBV10-2 and TRBJ2-1, with a tentative D call TRBD2 (7 bases). The V end lost 6 bases, the J end lost 10 bases, and 19 bases lay between the germline ends. The CDR3 sequence is 14 residues long. Germline CDR1 and CDR2: WSHSY and SAAADI. This CDR3 reads CASSPEGGPGEQFF. CDR3 nucleotide sequence: TGCGCCAGCAGCCCCGAGGGGGGGCCAGGGGAGCAGTTCTTC.

This clonotype was recorded at least ten times. V is TRBV27 and J is TRBJ1-1; D is uncertain. This CDR3 has 14 amino acids. Germline V CDR1 and CDR2: MNHEY, SMNVEV (reference sequence). V was cut by 3 bases and J by 0 bases, with 8 bases left in between. The CDR3 nucleotides are TGTGCCAGCAGTTTTCGGGCCCTGAACACTGAAGCTTTCTTT. It translates to CASSFRALNTEAFF.

There are many counts of this clonotype. The chain couples TRBV11-3 to TRBJ2-5; D may match TRBD1 or TRBD2 (6 bases each). CDR3 size: 17 residues. Germline assignment: CDR1 SGHNT and CDR2 YENEEA. Trimming pared 6 bases from V and 5 bases from J, leaving 25 bases between. As DNA, the CDR3 is TGTGCCAGCAGACCAACAGGGAGGATCGATGGAAGGGAGACCCAGTACTTC. This gives the protein CASRPTGRIDGRETQYF. Variable domain in full (rest from reference TRBV11-3 and TRBJ2-5): EAGVVQSPRYKIIEKKQPVAFWCNPISGHNTLYWYLQNLGQGPELLIRYENEEAVDDSQLPKDRFSAERLKGVDSTLKIQPAELGDSAVYLCASRPTGRIDGRETQYFGPGTRLLVL.

This clonotype was counted many times. This chain joins TRBV6-5 and TRBJ2-2; D possibly uses TRBD1 or TRBD2 (5 bases each). Germline V gene lookup returns CDR1 MNHEY and CDR2 SVGAGI. The CDR3 contains 17 residues. V was pared by 2 bases and J by 3 bases, with 16 bases between. This CDR3 is CASSYALGEPYTGELFF. The CDR3 nucleotides are TGTGCCAGCAGTTACGCGTTAGGGGAGCCCTACACCGGGGAGCTGTTTTTT.

This clonotype was seen a single time. A far larger clone is one base from this, pointing to a likely read error. The V and J genes are TRBV6-2 or TRBV6-3 and TRBJ1-2; unclear D gene. CDR3 length equals 15 residues. Trimming cost V 4 bases and J 0 bases, with 12 bases left between them. CDR1 is MNHEY, CDR2 SVGEGT, per germline. The CDR3 DNA reads TGTGCCAGCAGTTCCCCAGAGGACCCTAACTATGGCTACACCTTC. It translates to CASSSPEDPNYGYTF.

J is TRBJ2-7 and V is TRBV5-8; D unclear. CDR3 length: 14 amino acids. CDR1 and CDR2 from the germline V gene are SGHTS and YDEGEE. The V and J ends lost 1 base and 0 bases respectively, with 8 bases between them. The CDR3 protein is CASSLWRSSYEQYF. CDR3 DNA: TGTGCCAGCAGCTTGTGGCGGAGCTCCTACGAGCAGTACTTC.

This clonotype was observed at least ten times. The V and J genes are TRBV28 and TRBJ1-1; 7 nucleotides match TRBD1. The V gene end was trimmed by 4 bases and the J gene end by 4 bases; junction bases not matched to a gene: 12. CDR1 and CDR2 from the germline V gene are MDHEN and SYDVKM. The CDR3 covers 16 residues. CDR3 loop: CASSSLPGAGGTEAFF. Written as DNA, the CDR3 is TGTGCCAGCAGTTCGCTGCCGGGGGCAGGGGGCACTGAAGCTTTCTTT.

In this sample, this clonotype turned up many times. This chain connects TRBV7-8 to TRBJ2-6; 11 bases are a match to TRBD1. Germline CDR1 SGHVS, CDR2 FQNEAQ. The V gene end was trimmed by 4 bases and the J gene end by 2 bases; junction bases not matched to a gene: 7. CDR3 length equals 18 residues. The CDR3 loop reads CASSSRTGGVTGANVLTF. For the CDR3, the DNA is TGTGCCAGCAGCTCCAGGACAGGGGGCGTAACTGGGGCCAACGTCCTGACTTTC.

This clonotype was observed at least ten times. The V gene is TRBV6-5, the J gene TRBJ2-2, with D tentatively TRBD1 or TRBD2 (5 bases each). This CDR3 comprises 14 residues. Trimming shortened V by 4 bases and J by 7 bases, and 13 bases separated the two germline ends. The germline CDR1 and CDR2 sequences are MNHEY and SVGAGI. CDR3 coding DNA: TGTGCCAGCAGTTGGGGACCGCTTGACGGGGAGCTGTTTTTT. Residues: CASSWGPLDGELFF.

This clonotype was seen repeatedly, ten times or more. The V call is TRBV30, the J call TRBJ2-4, with TRBD1 identical over 12 bases. The CDR3 totals 18 residues. V lost 5 bases and J lost 3; bases outside the gene matches: 14. CDR1 and CDR2 from the germline V gene are GTSNPN and SVGIG (reference sequence). The CDR3 DNA reads as TGTGCCTGGTTCGGGACAGGGGGCAAGAGCTATGACAAAAACATTCAGTACTTC. Its protein product is CAWFGTGGKSYDKNIQYF.

This clonotype was counted between two and nine times. The chain couples TRBV18 to TRBJ1-1, with 8 positions matching TRBD1. This CDR3 region has 13 residues. Germline CDR1 is KGHSH and CDR2 is LQKENI. V lost 5 bases, J lost 11 bases, and 10 bases stayed unmatched. The CDR3 DNA reads as TGTGCCAGCTCAGGGGACAGGTATATTCCGGCTTTCTTT. This sequence encodes CASSGDRYIPAFF.

This clonotype was seen ten or more times. This chain uses TRBV18 with TRBJ2-2; D is undetermined. Trimming took 4 bases from V and 0 from J, leaving 12 bases between them. This CDR3 is 16 amino acids long. Germline CDR1 and CDR2: KGHSH and LQKENI. The DNA for the CDR3 is TGTGCCAGCTCACGAGATCAGTCCACGAACACCGGGGAGCTGTTTTTT. Residues: CASSRDQSTNTGELFF.

This clonotype was detected many times. The chain carries TRBV6-1 and TRBJ1-2; D unresolved. Germline CDR1 reads MNHNS; CDR2 reads SASEGT. The CDR3 has 11 amino acids. V was clipped by 5 bases and J by 2 bases, with 3 bases between them. CDR3 sequence (DNA): TGTGCCAGCAGTCAGAACTATGGCTACACCTTC. It encodes CASSQNYGYTF.

This clonotype has ten or more counts. This rearrangement joins TRBV24-1 to TRBJ1-5; 11 bases are shared with TRBD1. There are 17 residues in the CDR3. Germline values: CDR1 KGHDR, CDR2 SFDVKD. The J segment lost 5 bases and the V segment lost 2 bases, leaving 7 bases of the junction unmatched. Written as DNA, the CDR3 is TGTGCCACCAGTGATTCGGGGACAGGGGGGAATCATCAGCCCCAGCATTTT. This sequence encodes CATSDSGTGGNHQPQHF.

Ten or more counts support this clonotype. The V and J genes are TRBV19 and TRBJ2-3; 11 positions agree with TRBD1. The CDR3 has 15 amino acids. Trimming took 5 bases from V and 9 from J; bases not matched to a gene: 10. Germline CDR1 reads LNHDA; CDR2 reads SQIVND (reference sequence). The CDR3 coding sequence is TGTGCCAGTAGTCTCGGACAGGGGGCTCAGCAAACGCAGTATTTT. Encoded protein: CASSLGQGAQQTQYF.

This clonotype was seen repeatedly, ten times or more. The rearrangement joins TRBV10-3 to TRBJ1-4; D gene uncertain. Looked up from germline, CDR1 is ENHRY and CDR2 is SYGVKD. The CDR3 contains 13 residues. V was clipped by 6 bases and J by 11 bases, with 16 bases between them. Here the CDR3 DNA reads TGTGCCATCAGCGAAGAGGTGGGTGGGAAACTGTTTTTT. This sequence encodes CAISEEVGGKLFF.

About this clonotype: A read error is possible here, since a much larger clone lies one base away. The chain combines TRBV6-1 with TRBJ1-5; 9 bases match TRBD1. There are 15 residues in the CDR3. Losses at the gene ends were 7 bases for V and 3 bases for J; bases not matched to a gene: 7. CDR1 MNHNS and CDR2 SASEGT come from the germline V gene. In nucleotides, the CDR3 is TGTGCCAGCATACAGGGGGCAGGGCACAATCAGCCCCAGCATTTT. This translates into CASIQGAGHNQPQHF.

In its sample, this clonotype was seen many times. The V and J genes are TRBV10-2 and TRBJ1-1; D uncertain. Germline V CDR1 and CDR2: WSHSY, SAAADI. This CDR3 has 12 residues. The V gene lost 2 bases and the J gene lost 6 bases, with 7 bases spanning the gap. CDR3 bases: TGCGCCAGCAGTGAGGTGAAGCCTGAAGCTTTCTTT. This translates into CASSEVKPEAFF.

This clonotype was detected ten times or more. The chain employs TRBV28 and TRBJ1-2; D possibly corresponds to TRBD1 (6 bases). The V gene lost 11 bases and the J gene lost 2 bases, with 18 bases spanning the gap. Germline values: CDR1 MDHEN, CDR2 SYDVKM. This CDR3 is 14 amino acids long. This chain's CDR3 is CAGRGGGANYGYTF. The CDR3 DNA sequence: TGTGCCGGGCGAGGGGGGGGCGCCAACTATGGCTACACCTTC.

V usage is TRBV28 and J usage is TRBJ2-7; D gene unclear. The CDR3 is 17 residues long. Trimming took off 2 bases at V and 0 bases at J, with 17 bases between the two ends. Germline V gene data show CDR1 as MDHEN and CDR2 as SYDVKM. The CDR3 bases are TGTGCCAGCAGTTTAAATATTGGACGGACGAGCTCCTACGAGCAGTACTTC. It encodes CASSLNIGRTSSYEQYF.

The rearrangement uses TRBV19 and TRBJ1-1; possible D gene TRBD1, 5 bases. CDR1 is LNHDA, CDR2 SQIVND, per germline (reference sequence). Trimming removed 7 bases from V and 0 bases from J, with 15 bases in between. The CDR3 runs 15 residues. As DNA, the CDR3 is TGTGCCAGTATCCCCTCGAGGGGAATGAACACTGAAGCTTTCTTT. Amino acids: CASIPSRGMNTEAFF.

This clonotype was found many times. The V and J genes are TRBV11-2 and TRBJ1-2, with D unclear. The V gene's germline CDR1 is SGHAT and CDR2 FQNNGV. The CDR3 consists of 15 residues. V lost 3 bases and J lost 6, with 17 bases in between. The CDR3 protein is CASSFSQTAVDGYTF. The DNA for the CDR3 is TGTGCCAGCAGCTTCTCTCAGACGGCGGTGGATGGCTACACCTTC.